This TCR beta chain originates from a study of cytotoxic CD8 clonotypes in ibrutinib-treated CLL. The assay was immunoSEQ multiplex PCR, and TCRdb's table has in-frame clones only and misses some. The sample has 150,000 or so clones; approximately 85% are singletons. The CDR3 covers 13 residues. V lost 4 bases, J lost 0 bases, and 7 bases lay in between. Germline CDR1 is MNHEY and CDR2 is SMNVEV (reference sequence). Frozen PBMC stocks contributed 2 to 2.5 micrograms of genomic DNA to the TCR beta libraries. The V call is TRBV27, the J call TRBJ2-7; D not certain. This specimen was PBMCs, taken after 24 months of ibrutinib treatment. This TCR was recovered from a human donor with chronic lymphocytic leukemia. CDR3 residues: CASSSHSSYEQYF. DNA for the CDR3: TGTGCCAGCAGTTCGCACAGCTCCTACGAGCAGTACTTC.